This T cell receptor (beta chain) was found in a study of T cell changes during pregnancy in multiple sclerosis. Germline V gene sequence: CDR1 SNHLY, CDR2 FYNNEI. The CDR3 extends over 12 amino acids. Trimming took 8 bases from V and 1 from J; bases not matched to a gene: 1. TCRdb's copy holds only in-frame clones and misses some; the assay was immunoSEQ multiplex PCR. The sample yields some 81,000 clones, 89% seen once. The specimen was peripheral blood, collected before pregnancy. This TCR was recovered from a female donor with multiple sclerosis, enrolled in a pregnancy study. The chain carries TRBV2 and TRBJ2-7, with TRBD1 identical over 8 bases. The CDR3 DNA follows: TGTGCCAGCCGGGACAGGTCCTACGAGCAGTACTTC. Translating it yields CASRDRSYEQYF.